Below are 20 T cell receptor beta chains sequenced from a single sample in a study of T cells in women clearing cervical HPV infection. Generated by immunoSEQ multiplex PCR, the TCRdb table keeps only in-frame clones and is missing some. The sample holds approximately 30,000 clones. The sequenced sample was blood buffy coat. All receptors come from a woman aged 18 to 75 with a cervical HPV16 infection that either progressed to CIN3+ or cleared (not recorded which).

Turning to this clone: From the germline J gene comes the end of the CDR3, since the read stops 3 residues before it. V gene TRBV6-1 combines with J gene TRBJ2-5; possible D gene TRBD2, 6 bases. V gave up 1 base and J gave up 4 bases, with 13 bases separating them. The CDR3 covers 15 residues. CDR1 and CDR2 from the germline V gene are MNHNS and SASEGT. CDR3 bases read: TGTGCCAGCAGTGAAGGCTCCGGGGGTCGAGAGACC. Encoded protein: CASSEGSGGRET. The whole CDR3 is CASSEGSGGRETQYF.

This CDR3 reads CASSNRDTPVPYEKLFF. The sequenced part of the CDR3 DNA is TGTGCCAGTAGTAACCGGGACACCCCAGTCCCTTATGAAAAA. The rearrangement joins TRBV19 to TRBJ1-4; D perhaps matches TRBD1 (6 bases). The read ends 3 residues early relative to the CDR3; the germline J gene fills the gap. V lost 4 bases and J 6 bases, leaving 21 bases between the germline ends. The CDR3 is made up of 17 amino acids. Germline CDR1 reads LNHDA; CDR2 reads SQIVND (reference sequence).

Worth noting for this clone: The read gets to within 3 residues of the CDR3 end, and the germline J gene fills in the rest. J is TRBJ2-6 and V is TRBV13; the D is unclear. The V gene lost 2 bases and the J gene lost 0 bases, with 8 bases spanning the gap. Germline V gives CDR1 PRHDT, CDR2 FYEKMQ (reference sequence). This CDR3 is built from 16 residues. CDR3 DNA, as far as it was read: TGTGCCAGCAGCTTATTAAAAGGCTCTGGGGCCAACGTC. Residues: CASSLLKGSGANV. The whole CDR3 protein is CASSLLKGSGANVLTF.

Concerning this clone: The sequence runs out 3 residues before the end of the CDR3; the remainder is reconstructed from the germline J gene. The chain has TRBV19 and TRBJ1-2; 8 bases agree with TRBD1. Germline CDR1 LNHDA, CDR2 SQIVND (reference sequence). The CDR3 has 17 residues. The DNA read from the CDR3 is TGTGCCAGTAGTTATCGACGGACAGGGAAGGGCACAGATACC. It codes for CASSYRRTGKGTDT. The entire CDR3 sequence reads CASSYRRTGKGTDTYTF.

This clone registers medium-sized by frequency. Read sequence stops 3 residues before the CDR3 end, and the germline J gene provides the missing end. The rearrangement uses TRBV20-1 and TRBJ2-3, with 8 bases aligning to TRBD2. The CDR3 sequence is 13 residues long. Losses at the gene ends were 7 bases for V and 1 base for J; bases not matched to a gene: 4. Germline CDR1 DFQATT, CDR2 SNEGSKA (reference sequence). The CDR3 DNA, read in part, is TGCAGTGAAGCGGGAGTGGGCACAGATACG. This translates into CSEAGVGTDT. The full CDR3 is CSEAGVGTDTQYF.

As regards this clone: Read sequence stops 3 residues before the CDR3 end, and the germline J gene provides the missing end. This chain uses TRBV20-1 with TRBJ2-7; D is possibly TRBD2 (6 bases). Germline V gives CDR1 DFQATT, CDR2 SNEGSKA (reference sequence). This CDR3 comprises 15 residues. V shed 0 bases and J shed 2 bases, with 14 bases lying between them. CDR3 DNA (partial): TGCAGTGCTAGAGATCCGCAGCGGGCCGCCTACGAG. Translated, it gives CSARDPQRAAYE. The full CDR3 protein is CSARDPQRAAYEQYF.

Notes on this clone: The read finishes 3 residues shy of the CDR3 end, and the germline J gene is used to complete it. V gene TRBV20-1 combines with J gene TRBJ1-1, with 7 bases lining up with TRBD1. The V gene's germline CDR1 is DFQATT and CDR2 SNEGSKA (reference sequence). V was pared by 5 bases and J by 3 bases, with 6 bases of the junction left unmatched. The CDR3 loop spans 13 amino acids. CDR3 DNA, as far as it was read: TGCAGTGCTTCTACAGGGGCGGACACTGAA. Translated: CSASTGADTE. The full CDR3 is CSASTGADTEAFF.

As regards this clone: The observed sequence ends 3 residues before the CDR3 terminus, with the missing tail filled in from the germline J gene. This chain connects TRBV5-4 to TRBJ2-7, with D perhaps matching TRBD1 (6 bases). V gave up 2 bases and J gave up 2 bases, with 17 bases separating them. The CDR3 loop spans 16 amino acids. Germline CDR1 SGHNT, CDR2 YYREEE (reference sequence). The sequenced CDR3 bases are TGTGCCAGCAGCTTAAAATCAGGGGCGACAACCTACGAG. It encodes CASSLKSGATTYE. Given in full, the CDR3 is CASSLKSGATTYEQYF.

With regard to this clone: The read comes to an end 3 residues before the CDR3 does, leaving the germline J gene to fill in the end. The V gene is TRBV6-8, the J gene TRBJ1-2, with 11 bases lining up with TRBD1. V trimming: 5 bases; J trimming: 7 bases; junction bases outside the gene matches: 9. From germline, CDR1 is MNHGY and CDR2 SAAAGT. This CDR3 has 15 residues. The CDR3 spells CASSRTGGLEGGYTF. The part of the CDR3 DNA that was read is TGTGCCAGCAGTAGGACAGGGGGCCTGGAGGGTGGC.

With regard to this clone: The read halts 3 residues ahead of the CDR3 end, with the missing end drawn from the germline J gene. The J gene is TRBJ2-7, the V gene TRBV13; TRBD1 or TRBD2 may be the D gene (5 bases each). Germline CDR1 and CDR2: PRHDT and FYEKMQ (reference sequence). This CDR3 is 14 amino acids long. V lost 2 bases, J lost 3 bases, and 11 bases lay in between. This CDR3 is CASSLRGARYEQYF. The CDR3 DNA, read in part, is TGTGCCAGCAGCTTACGAGGGGCGCGCTACGAG.

On this clone itself: The read ends 3 residues shy of where the CDR3 ends; the end is completed using the germline J gene. The V gene is TRBV5-1, the J gene TRBJ2-1, with TRBD1 as a possible D gene (5 bases). Germline V CDR1 and CDR2: SGHRS, YFSETQ. V was pared by 0 bases and J by 7 bases, with 14 bases between. CDR3 length: 15 amino acids. CDR3 DNA (partial): TGCGCCAGCAGCTTGGCAAGACAGTGGGGAAATGAG. Protein sequence: CASSLARQWGNE. The CDR3 in its entirety is CASSLARQWGNEQFF.

As for this clone: The read ends 3 residues early relative to the CDR3; the germline J gene fills the gap. The rearrangement links TRBV4-1 to TRBJ2-1; weak D call: TRBD2 (5 bases). CDR1 MGHRA and CDR2 YSYEKL come from the germline V gene. Trimming took off 0 bases at V and 6 bases at J, with 15 bases between the two ends. This CDR3 is built from 16 residues. The covered CDR3 bases are TGCGCCAGCAGCCAAGATAGTCTAGCCGGATCCAATGAG. Encoded protein: CASSQDSLAGSNE. The CDR3 reads in full as CASSQDSLAGSNEQFF.

Concerning this clone itself: Read coverage stops 3 residues before the CDR3 terminus; the germline J gene supplies the remainder. V gene TRBV2 combines with J gene TRBJ1-4; 8 bases match TRBD1. Trimming at V came to 6 bases and at J to 7 bases, leaving 4 bases not matched to a gene. The CDR3 runs 13 residues. Per the germline V gene, CDR1 is SNHLY and CDR2 is FYNNEI. This CDR3 is CASRTGAVEKLFF. CDR3 DNA, as far as it was read: TGTGCCAGCAGGACAGGGGCAGTTGAAAAA. The variable domain in full, with the rest retrieved from reference TRBV2 and TRBJ1-4, is EPEVTQTPSHQVTQMGQEVILRCVPISNHLYFYWYRQILGQKVEFLVSFYNNEISEKSEIFDDQFSVERPDGSNFTLKIRSTKLEDSAMYFCASRTGAVEKLFFGSGTQLSVL.

Turning to this clone: Coverage ceases 3 residues before the CDR3 finishes, and the germline J gene fills in the end. The gene calls are TRBV10-3 and TRBJ2-7, with TRBD2 matching 11 bases. The germline gives CDR1 ENHRY, CDR2 SYGVKD. The V segment lost 7 bases and the J segment 6 bases; nucleotides outside the gene matches: 8. The CDR3 contains 14 residues. CDR3 DNA, as far as it was read: TGTGCCATCACAATAGCGGGAGGGAGGGGCGAG. As protein: CAITIAGGRGE. The full CDR3 protein is CAITIAGGRGEQYF.

With respect to this clone: The read is 3 residues too short to cover the CDR3 end, so that end is filled in from the germline J gene. V and J are TRBV14 and TRBJ2-1; 7 bases agree with TRBD1. J was trimmed by 6 bases and V by 0 bases; bases with no gene match: 8. This CDR3 is 16 amino acids long. Looked up from germline, CDR1 is SGHDN and CDR2 is FVKESK. The DNA read from the CDR3 is TGTGCCAGCAGCCAAGAACAGGGGTTGGCGGTCAATGAG. Translation: CASSQEQGLAVNE. The complete CDR3 reads CASSQEQGLAVNEQFF.

For this clone: The read falls 3 residues short of the CDR3 end, and the missing part is taken from the germline J gene. The chain couples TRBV5-6 to TRBJ1-2, with 9 bases aligning to TRBD1. V gave up 0 bases and J gave up 4 bases; unmatched junction bases: 4. CDR3 length equals 15 residues. The V gene's germline CDR1 is SGHDT and CDR2 YYEEEE. The CDR3 is CASSLGTGASYGYTF. CDR3 DNA (partial): TGTGCCAGCAGCTTGGGGACAGGGGCTTCCTATGGC.

About this clone itself: The CDR3 is cut off 3 residues early in the read; its end comes from the germline J gene. The chain recombines TRBV18 with TRBJ2-1; perhaps TRBD1 as D (5 bases). The CDR3 contains 14 residues. Germline CDR1 and CDR2: KGHSH and LQKENI. The V end lost 2 bases, the J end lost 2 bases, and 7 bases lay between the germline ends. The covered CDR3 bases are TGTGCCAGCTCACCAACGGACACCTACAATGAG. This codes for CASSPTDTYNE. In full, the CDR3 is CASSPTDTYNEQFF.

A word on this clone: Read coverage stops 3 residues before the CDR3 terminus; the germline J gene supplies the remainder. J is TRBJ1-2 and V is TRBV28; D gene unclear. V gave up 5 bases and J gave up 1 base, with 5 bases separating them. CDR1 is MDHEN, CDR2 SYDVKM, per germline. CDR3 length: 12 amino acids. The CDR3 region is CASSTRNYGYTF. CDR3 DNA (partial): TGTGCCAGCAGTACACGTAACTATGGC.

In the case of this clone: The CDR3 is cut off 3 residues early in the read; its end comes from the germline J gene. This specimen includes other DNA sequences encoding the same CDR3. The chain couples TRBV7-9 to TRBJ1-3, with unresolved D. CDR1 is SEHNR, CDR2 FQNEAQ, per germline (reference sequence). With 7 bases removed from V and 0 bases from J, the gap between germline ends came to 13 bases. The CDR3 is made up of 15 amino acids. The sequenced CDR3 bases are TGTGCCAGCATCGAAGGACTGAGCTCTGGAAACACC. This encodes CASIEGLSSGNT. In full, the CDR3 is CASIEGLSSGNTIYF.

A note on this clone: The DNA ends 3 residues before the CDR3 does, and the rest of the CDR3 is filled in from the germline J gene. The chain has TRBV9 and TRBJ2-2, with 7 bases matching TRBD1. Germline CDR1 reads SGDLS; CDR2 reads YYNGEE. The junction had 9 bases not matched to a gene; V was cut back by 2 bases and J by 8 bases. The length of the CDR3 is 15 residues. Incomplete CDR3 DNA: TGTGCCAGCAGCGTTTCAACAGGGGCGGCAGGGGAG. It is translated as CASSVSTGAAGE. The whole CDR3 sequence reads CASSVSTGAAGELFF.